This paragraph reports one T cell receptor (beta chain). As yet, its antigen is unknown. There are 16 residues in the CDR3. The germline V gene encodes CDR1 MDHEN and CDR2 SYDVKM. With 2 bases removed from V and 3 bases from J, the gap between germline ends came to 16 bases. The entry originates in a study of T cells in localized non-small cell lung cancer. TCRdb's table, derived via immunoSEQ multiplex PCR, lists solely in-frame clones and lacks some. The top ten clones hold under 7.5% of a sample with about 21,000 clones, about 87% of them seen once. Study observations and caveats: Uninvolved neighboring lung showed the greatest T cell clonality, exceeding tumor.

The chain is built from TRBV28 and TRBJ1-2; a weak D match, TRBD1 (6 bases). This receptor was obtained from a male donor at least 60 years old with stage I squamous cell lung carcinoma. The sequences come from peripheral blood, collected before any cancer treatment. The CDR3 here is CASSLPQGWGDYGYTF. The CDR3 nucleotides are TGTGCCAGCAGTTTACCCCAGGGGTGGGGAGACTATGGCTACACCTTC.